This T cell receptor beta chain is from a study of radiotherapy plus CTLA-4 blockade in lung cancer. Background on the study: Overall, 15% to 20% of patients showed an objective response, while over 30% attained disease control. General observations from the study: With interferon-beta, early dynamics of blood T cell clones were reported to best predict response.

By share, this clone counts as medium-sized. Its antigen is unidentified. The study treated chemo-refractory metastatic non-small-cell lung cancer patients with focal radiation plus ipilimumab CTLA-4 blockade. The V end was cut by 3 bases, the J end by 4 bases, with 10 bases between. The CDR3 loop spans 14 amino acids. Germline V gene data show CDR1 as LNHDA and CDR2 as SQIVND (reference sequence). Generated by immunoSEQ multiplex PCR, the TCRdb table keeps only in-frame clones and is missing some. This sample has tens of thousands of clones; around 80% occur once, and the top ten carry about 6.6%. V usage is TRBV19 and J usage is TRBJ1-5; D gene unclear. This TCR was sampled from a human donor with non-small cell lung cancer who had a complete response to radiotherapy plus ipilimumab. The material was peripheral blood, obtained from a patient treated with radiotherapy plus ipilimumab. The CDR3 sequence: CASSIGRRNQPQHF. Written as DNA, the CDR3 is TGTGCCAGTAGTATTGGTCGGAGAAATCAGCCCCAGCATTTT.